This T cell receptor beta chain was captured in a study of blood T cell repertoires in COVID-19. Study background: In each case, the material was cDNA or gDNA derived from T cells, B-cell-depleted T cells, or PBMCs.

Germline CDR1 and CDR2: MNHEY and SVGAGI. V lost 7 bases and J 3 bases, leaving 16 bases between the germline ends. CDR3 length: 14 residues. Clones were sequenced by immunoSEQ multiplex PCR, and TCRdb holds only the in-frame ones, with some missing. The sample has 150,000 to 200,000 clones; roughly four fifths are singletons. Sequences were obtained from peripheral blood. The gene calls are TRBV6-5 and TRBJ2-7, with a tentative D call TRBD2 (7 bases). This receptor was identified in a human donor in a cohort sampled during active COVID-19. Here the CDR3 reads CASKNKRDNYEQYF. CDR3 nucleotides: TGTGCCAGCAAAAACAAGCGGGACAACTACGAGCAGTACTTC.